The 10 T cell receptor beta chains listed next were all sequenced from one sample in a study of identical twins. From the 5' RACE reads, TCRdb called clonotypes with MiXCR, one entry per CDR3 protein. The sample records 250,000 or so distinct CDR3 sequences, about 8% being singletons. These data are also associated with another study on yellow fever vaccine responses in identical twins.

Sequencing was done on a sample of CD8+ T cells sorted from blood. Receptors were obtained from a woman aged 18-29 years in good health.

Ten or more counts support this clonotype. The V call is TRBV6-1, the J call TRBJ1-1; D uncertain. V was shortened by 1 base and J by 0 bases, with 6 bases between the two germline ends. CDR3 size: 14 residues. CDR1 is MNHNS and CDR2 is SASEGT in the germline V gene. Written as DNA, the CDR3 is TGTGCCAGCAGTGAAGGACCTATGAACACTGAAGCTTTCTTT. It is translated as CASSEGPMNTEAFF.

The chain employs TRBV9 and TRBJ2-5, with D perhaps assigned TRBD1 or TRBD2 (5 bases each). The V gene lost 3 bases and the J gene lost 5 bases, with 8 bases spanning the gap. CDR3 size: 12 residues. Germline values: CDR1 SGDLS, CDR2 YYNGEE. CDR3 sequence (DNA): TGTGCCAGCAGCGCCGAGGGGGAGACCCAGTACTTC. It specifies CASSAEGETQYF.

The sample holds many counts of this clonotype. V gene TRBV29-1 combines with J gene TRBJ1-1; D uncertain. The germline CDR1 and CDR2 sequences are SQVTM and ANQGSEA. CDR3 length: 13 residues. Trimming shortened V by 4 bases and J by 4 bases, and 13 bases separated the two germline ends. Here the CDR3 reads CSVGIGIGTEAFF. CDR3 nucleotide sequence: TGCAGCGTTGGGATAGGGATTGGCACTGAAGCTTTCTTT.

In its sample, this clonotype was seen many times. This chain links TRBV4-3 with TRBJ2-7, with 7 bases lining up with TRBD1. Unmatched junction bases numbered 2, after V lost 1 base and J lost 5 bases. Germline V lookup: CDR1 LGHNA, CDR2 YSLEER. CDR3 length: 13 residues. Here the CDR3 DNA reads TGCGCCAGCAGCCAAGGAACAGGGGACGAGCAGTACTTC. It encodes CASSQGTGDEQYF.

The V call is TRBV10-2, the J call TRBJ2-6; the match to TRBD1 covers 10 bases. The germline V gene has CDR1 WSHSY and CDR2 SAAADI. The CDR3 has 18 residues. J lost 4 bases, V lost 7 bases, and 13 bases had no gene match. The CDR3 coding sequence is TGCGCCAGCAAAACCCCCGGGACAGGGGCTTCCGGGGCCAACGTCCTGACTTTC. Its translation is CASKTPGTGASGANVLTF.

This clonotype was counted a single time. The chain employs TRBV7-9 and TRBJ2-1; 10 nucleotides match TRBD2. The CDR3 length is 16 residues. Germline CDR1 reads SEHNR; CDR2 reads FQNEAQ (reference sequence). The ends lost 6 bases at V and 4 bases at J; junction bases unmatched: 9. In DNA form, the CDR3 reads TGTGCCAGCAGACCCCCTAGCGGGAGTTCTTACAATGAGCAGTTCTTC. It codes for CASRPPSGSSYNEQFF.

This clonotype was detected ten times or more. The rearrangement uses TRBV25-1 and TRBJ1-1, with 7 positions matching TRBD1. The germline V gene encodes CDR1 MGHDK and CDR2 SYGVNS. V was clipped by 4 bases and J by 3 bases; unmatched bases: 5. The CDR3 has 14 residues. The CDR3 DNA follows: TGTGCCAGCAGTGCAGGGGGTTTGTACACTGAAGCTTTCTTT. Its protein is CASSAGGLYTEAFF.

The J gene is TRBJ2-7, the V gene TRBV11-2; perhaps TRBD1 as D (6 bases). The CDR3 covers 16 residues. V lost 1 base and J 5 bases, leaving 18 bases between the germline ends. Looked up from germline, CDR1 is SGHAT and CDR2 is FQNNGV. The CDR3 nucleotides read TGTGCCAGCAGCTTAGGGGGGCCGAGGGCGCGGAACGAGCAGTACTTC. Residues: CASSLGGPRARNEQYF. The full variable domain, in which reference TRBV11-2 and TRBJ2-7 provide the parts outside the CDR3, is EAGVAQSPRYKIIEKRQSVAFWCNPISGHATLYWYQQILGQGPKLLIQFQNNGVVDDSQLPKDRFSAERLKGVDSTLKIQPAKLEDSAVYLCASSLGGPRARNEQYFGPGTRLTVT.

The chain has TRBV11-1 and TRBJ2-6, with TRBD1 matching 7 bases. This CDR3 has 15 residues. With V trimmed by 5 bases and J by 7 bases, 8 bases remained unmatched. Germline V CDR1 and CDR2: SGHAT, FQDESV (reference sequence). CDR3 bases: TGTGCCAGCAGCCCGACAGGGCCCAGTGCCAACGTCCTGACTTTC. Translated: CASSPTGPSANVLTF.

The chain recombines TRBV20-1 with TRBJ2-7; the D gene is possibly TRBD2 (5 bases). Trimming removed 3 bases at V and 1 base at J, with 7 bases between. This CDR3 has 12 residues. From germline, CDR1 is DFQATT and CDR2 SNEGSKA (reference sequence). CDR3: CSARRVSYEQYF. For the CDR3, the DNA is TGCAGTGCTAGGAGGGTTTCCTACGAGCAGTACTTC.